The clone carrying this T cell receptor (beta chain) was recorded once. The germline V gene encodes CDR1 SEHNR and CDR2 FQNEAQ (reference sequence). The V and J ends lost 4 bases and 5 bases, in that order; junction bases with no gene match: 19. CDR3 length equals 18 residues. This specimen comes from a study of PD-1 blockade in mismatch repair-deficient tumors. Turning to the study itself: Patients had about 13 mismatch repair-deficient cancer types and were previously treated and progressing.

Using immunoSEQ multiplex PCR, the repertoire was profiled, and TCRdb retains in-frame clones only, with some absent. The table has 15,000 to 20,000 clones, about 80% seen once. Every patient had mismatch repair deficiency by PCR or immunohistochemistry. Three pembrolizumab responders had their TCRs sequenced. The genes are TRBV7-9 and TRBJ2-7; 8 positions match TRBD2. This receptor was obtained from an adult with mismatch repair-deficient cancer. Sequenced here: PBMCs, sampled 4 weeks after starting pembrolizumab. For the CDR3, the DNA is TGTGCCAGCAGCTCTACGCTTGGGTTAAGGGGTAGCGGGAACGAGCAGTACTTC. The encoded protein is CASSSTLGLRGSGNEQYF.